This TCR beta chain was documented in a study of blood T cell repertoires in COVID-19. Study background: There were acute and convalescent COVID-19 samples, and they came from the United States, Italy and Spain. In each case, the material was cDNA or gDNA derived from T cells, B-cell-depleted T cells, or PBMCs.

Original processing notes: Reference gene primer amplification gave estimated nucleated cell counts. The table came from immunoSEQ multiplex PCR; TCRdb's copy has only in-frame clones and leaves some out. The D gene and trimming were derived from the DNA, and the V and J assignments and clone size from that table. The table records about 240,000 clones, 82% of them present only once. The specimen sequenced was peripheral blood. The origin of this receptor is a woman between 70 and 85 years old with acute or convalescent COVID-19.

The CDR3 spells CASSRRTSGGPTDTQYF. DNA of the CDR3: TGTGCCAGCAGTCGTCGGACTAGCGGGGGACCCACAGATACGCAGTATTTT. The chain couples TRBV6-6 to TRBJ2-3; 13 bases fit TRBD2. The CDR3 runs to 17 residues. Germline CDR1 reads MNHNY; CDR2 reads SVGAGI (reference sequence). The trim removed 5 bases at V and 2 bases at J, leaving 7 bases unmatched.